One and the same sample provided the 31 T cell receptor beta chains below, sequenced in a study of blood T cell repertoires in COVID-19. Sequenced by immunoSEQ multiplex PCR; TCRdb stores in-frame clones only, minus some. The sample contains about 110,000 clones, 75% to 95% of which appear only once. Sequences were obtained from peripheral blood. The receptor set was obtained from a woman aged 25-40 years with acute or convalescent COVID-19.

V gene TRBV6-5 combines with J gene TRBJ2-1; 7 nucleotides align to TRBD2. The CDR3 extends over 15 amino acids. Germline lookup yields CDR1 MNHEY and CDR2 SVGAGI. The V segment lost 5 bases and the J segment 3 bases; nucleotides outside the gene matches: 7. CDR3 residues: CASSLWTRDYNEQFF. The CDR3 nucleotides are TGTGCCAGCAGTCTTTGGACTAGGGACTACAATGAGCAGTTCTTC.

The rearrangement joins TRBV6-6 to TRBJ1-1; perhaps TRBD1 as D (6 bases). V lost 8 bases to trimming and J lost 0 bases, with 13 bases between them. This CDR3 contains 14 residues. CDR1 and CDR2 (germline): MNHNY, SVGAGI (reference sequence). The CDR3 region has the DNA TGTGCCAGCTCCTCGGGACACTTGAACACTGAAGCTTTCTTT. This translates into CASSSGHLNTEAFF.

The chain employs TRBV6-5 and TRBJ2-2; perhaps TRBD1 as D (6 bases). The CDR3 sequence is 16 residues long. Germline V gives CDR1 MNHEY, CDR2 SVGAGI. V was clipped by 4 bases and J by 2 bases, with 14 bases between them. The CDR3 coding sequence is TGTGCCAGCAGTTTTCGCCACAGGGCCAACACCGGGGAGCTGTTTTTT. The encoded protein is CASSFRHRANTGELFF.

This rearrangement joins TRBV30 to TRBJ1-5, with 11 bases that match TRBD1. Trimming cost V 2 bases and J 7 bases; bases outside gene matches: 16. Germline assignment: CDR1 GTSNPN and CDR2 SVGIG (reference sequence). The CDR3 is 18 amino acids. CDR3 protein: CAWSTFRWTGGVRQPQHF. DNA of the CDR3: TGTGCCTGGAGTACATTTCGTTGGACAGGGGGCGTTCGGCAGCCCCAGCATTTT.

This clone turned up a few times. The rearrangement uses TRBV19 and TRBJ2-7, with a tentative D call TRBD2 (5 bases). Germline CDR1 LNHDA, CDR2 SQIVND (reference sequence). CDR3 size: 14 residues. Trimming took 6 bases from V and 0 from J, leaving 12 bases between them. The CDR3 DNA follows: TGTGCCAGTAGCCATGCGGGTAGCTCCTACGAGCAGTACTTC. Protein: CASSHAGSSYEQYF.

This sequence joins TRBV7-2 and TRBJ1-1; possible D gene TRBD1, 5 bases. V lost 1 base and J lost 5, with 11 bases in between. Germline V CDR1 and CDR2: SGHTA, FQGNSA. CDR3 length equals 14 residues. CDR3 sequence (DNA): TGTGCCAGCAGCTTAGAGCTGGGGCGGACTGAAGCTTTCTTT. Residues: CASSLELGRTEAFF.

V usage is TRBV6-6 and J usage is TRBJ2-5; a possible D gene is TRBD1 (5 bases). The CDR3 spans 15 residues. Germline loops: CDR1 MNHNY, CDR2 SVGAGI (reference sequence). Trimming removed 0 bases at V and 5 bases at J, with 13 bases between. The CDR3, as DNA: TGTGCCAGCAGTTACTCGAAGGGGTTGCGGGAGACCCAGTACTTC. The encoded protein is CASSYSKGLRETQYF.

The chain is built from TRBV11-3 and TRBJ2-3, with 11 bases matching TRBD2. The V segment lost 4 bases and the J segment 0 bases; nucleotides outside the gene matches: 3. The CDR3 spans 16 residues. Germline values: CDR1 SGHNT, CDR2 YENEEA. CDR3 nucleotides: TGTGCCAGCAGCTCCCGACTAGCGGGGAGCACAGATACGCAGTATTTT. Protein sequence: CASSSRLAGSTDTQYF.

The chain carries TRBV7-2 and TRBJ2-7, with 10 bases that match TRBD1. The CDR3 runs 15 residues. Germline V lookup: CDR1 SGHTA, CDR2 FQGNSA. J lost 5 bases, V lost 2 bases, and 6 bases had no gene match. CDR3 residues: CASSLSLGQGNEQYF. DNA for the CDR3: TGTGCCAGCAGCTTAAGCTTGGGACAGGGGAACGAGCAGTACTTC.

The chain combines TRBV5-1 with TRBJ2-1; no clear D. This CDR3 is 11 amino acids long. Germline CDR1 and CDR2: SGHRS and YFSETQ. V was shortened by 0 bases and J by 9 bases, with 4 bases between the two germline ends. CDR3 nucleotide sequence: TGCGCCAGCAGCTTGGTCTCTGAGCAGTTCTTC. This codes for CASSLVSEQFF.

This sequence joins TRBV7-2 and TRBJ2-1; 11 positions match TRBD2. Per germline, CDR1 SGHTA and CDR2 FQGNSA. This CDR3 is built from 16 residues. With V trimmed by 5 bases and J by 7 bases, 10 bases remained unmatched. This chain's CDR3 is CASSRSGTSGTNEQFF. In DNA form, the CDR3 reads TGTGCCAGCAGCAGATCCGGGACTAGCGGCACAAATGAGCAGTTCTTC.

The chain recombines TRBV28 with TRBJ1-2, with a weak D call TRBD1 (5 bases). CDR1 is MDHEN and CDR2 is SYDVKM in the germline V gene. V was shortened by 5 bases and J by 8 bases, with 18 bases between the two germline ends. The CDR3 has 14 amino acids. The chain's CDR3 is CASSLRGNPGGYTF. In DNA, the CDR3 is TGTGCCAGCAGTCTCCGGGGGAACCCGGGAGGCTACACCTTC.

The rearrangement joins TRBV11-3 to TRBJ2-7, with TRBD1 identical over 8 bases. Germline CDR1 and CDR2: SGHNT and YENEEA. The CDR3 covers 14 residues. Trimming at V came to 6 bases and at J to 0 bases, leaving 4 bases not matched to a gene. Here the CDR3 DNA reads TGTGCCAGCAGTAGGACAGGGCCCTCCTACGAGCAGTACTTC. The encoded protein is CASSRTGPSYEQYF.

CDR3 in amino acids: CATYRGAGNTIYF. CDR3 sequence (DNA): TGTGCCACCTACAGGGGAGCTGGAAACACCATATATTTT. V is TRBV19 and J is TRBJ1-3, with 7 bases aligning to TRBD1. The CDR3 has 13 amino acids. Germline-derived CDR1 and CDR2 are LNHDA and SQIVND (reference sequence). V shed 10 bases and J 2 bases; nucleotides not matched to a gene: 5.

The CDR3 spells CASSQTRTESEDGYTF. DNA of the CDR3: TGCGCCAGCAGTCAAACCCGGACAGAATCAGAGGATGGCTACACCTTC. The chain couples TRBV23-1 to TRBJ1-2; perhaps TRBD1 as D (6 bases). TRBV23-1 belongs to the ORF category, with a function that is uncertain. V lost 2 bases and J lost 6, with 19 bases in between. The CDR3 contains 16 residues.

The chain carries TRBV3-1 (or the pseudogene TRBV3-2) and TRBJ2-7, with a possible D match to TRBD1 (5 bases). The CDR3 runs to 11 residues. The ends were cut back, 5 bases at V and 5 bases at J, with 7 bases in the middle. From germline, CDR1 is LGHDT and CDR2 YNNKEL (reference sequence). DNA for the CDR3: TGTGCCAGCAGCGGGGCGAACGAGCAGTACTTC. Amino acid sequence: CASSGANEQYF.

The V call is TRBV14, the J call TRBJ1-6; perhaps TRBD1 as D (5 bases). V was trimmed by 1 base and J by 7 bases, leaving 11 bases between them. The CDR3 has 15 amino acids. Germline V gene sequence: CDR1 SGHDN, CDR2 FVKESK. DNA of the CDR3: TGTGCCAGCAGCCAAGTTAGGGGACTAAATTCACCCCTCCACTTT. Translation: CASSQVRGLNSPLHF.

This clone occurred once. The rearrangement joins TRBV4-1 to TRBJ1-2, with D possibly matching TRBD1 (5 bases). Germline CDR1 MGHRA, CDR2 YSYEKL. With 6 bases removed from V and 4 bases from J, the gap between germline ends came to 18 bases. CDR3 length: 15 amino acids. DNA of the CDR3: TGCGCCAGCAGTTATGCCCGGCGAGACAGCTATGGCTACACCTTC. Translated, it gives CASSYARRDSYGYTF.

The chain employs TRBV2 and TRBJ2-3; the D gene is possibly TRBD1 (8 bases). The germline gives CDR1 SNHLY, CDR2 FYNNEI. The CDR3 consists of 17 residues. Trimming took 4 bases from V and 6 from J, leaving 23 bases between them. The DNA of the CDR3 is TGTGCCAGCAGTGGAGGAGACAGGGGTGGGAGGGGGGATACGCAGTATTTT. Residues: CASSGGDRGGRGDTQYF. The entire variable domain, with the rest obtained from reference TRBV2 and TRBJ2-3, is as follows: EPEVTQTPSHQVTQMGQEVILRCVPISNHLYFYWYRQILGQKVEFLVSFYNNEISEKSEIFDDQFSVERPDGSNFTLKIRSTKLEDSAMYFCASSGGDRGGRGDTQYFGPGTRLTVL.

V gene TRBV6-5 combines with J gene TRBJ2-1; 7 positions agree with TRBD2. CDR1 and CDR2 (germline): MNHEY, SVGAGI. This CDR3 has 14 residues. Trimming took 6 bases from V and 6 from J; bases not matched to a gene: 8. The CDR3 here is CASSTRTRSNEQFF. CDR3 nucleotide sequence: TGTGCCAGCAGCACGAGGACTAGGTCCAATGAGCAGTTCTTC.

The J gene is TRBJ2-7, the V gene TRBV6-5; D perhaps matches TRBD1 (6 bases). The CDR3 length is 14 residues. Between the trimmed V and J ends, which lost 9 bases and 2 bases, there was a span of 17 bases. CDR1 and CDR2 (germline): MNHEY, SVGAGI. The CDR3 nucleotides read TGTGCCAGAAACCGGGACAAGCTTCCCTACGAGCAGTACTTC. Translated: CARNRDKLPYEQYF.

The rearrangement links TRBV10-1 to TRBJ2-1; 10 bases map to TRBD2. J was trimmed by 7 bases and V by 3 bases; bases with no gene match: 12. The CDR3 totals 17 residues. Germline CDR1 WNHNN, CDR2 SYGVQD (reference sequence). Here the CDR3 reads CASSESGPSGSMNEQFF. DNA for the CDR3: TGCGCCAGCAGTGAATCAGGCCCTAGCGGGAGTATGAATGAGCAGTTCTTC.

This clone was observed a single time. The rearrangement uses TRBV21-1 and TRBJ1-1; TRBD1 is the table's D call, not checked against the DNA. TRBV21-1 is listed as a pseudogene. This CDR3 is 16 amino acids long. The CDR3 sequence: CARRQGVRVGNTEAFF. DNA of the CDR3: TGTGCCAGACGACAGGGAGTGCGTGTAGGGAACACTGAAGCTTTCTTT.

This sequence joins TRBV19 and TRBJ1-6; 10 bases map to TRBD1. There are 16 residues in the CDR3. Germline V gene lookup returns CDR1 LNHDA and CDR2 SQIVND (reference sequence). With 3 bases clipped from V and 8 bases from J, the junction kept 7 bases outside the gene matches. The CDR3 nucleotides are TGTGCCAGTAGTATGGGGGACAGGGGAGGTTATTCACCCCTCCACTTT. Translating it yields CASSMGDRGGYSPLHF.

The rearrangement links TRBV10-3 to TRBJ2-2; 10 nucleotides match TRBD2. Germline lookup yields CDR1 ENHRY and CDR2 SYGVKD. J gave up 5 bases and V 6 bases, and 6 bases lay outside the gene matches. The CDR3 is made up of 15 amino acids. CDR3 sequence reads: CAIRRTAGGTGELFF. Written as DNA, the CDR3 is TGTGCCATCAGAAGGACAGCGGGGGGGACCGGGGAGCTGTTTTTT.

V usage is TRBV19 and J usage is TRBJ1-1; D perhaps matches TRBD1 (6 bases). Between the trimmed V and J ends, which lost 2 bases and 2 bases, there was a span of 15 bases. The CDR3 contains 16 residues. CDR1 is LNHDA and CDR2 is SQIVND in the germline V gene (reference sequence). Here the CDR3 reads CASSIIATGINTEAFF. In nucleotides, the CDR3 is TGTGCCAGTAGTATAATCGCTACAGGGATAAACACTGAAGCTTTCTTT. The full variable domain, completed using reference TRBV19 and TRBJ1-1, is DGGITQSPKYLFRKEGQNVTLSCEQNLNHDAMYWYRQDPGQGLRLIYYSQIVNDFQKGDIAEGYSVSREKKESFPLTVTSAQKNPTAFYLCASSIIATGINTEAFFGQGTRLTVV.

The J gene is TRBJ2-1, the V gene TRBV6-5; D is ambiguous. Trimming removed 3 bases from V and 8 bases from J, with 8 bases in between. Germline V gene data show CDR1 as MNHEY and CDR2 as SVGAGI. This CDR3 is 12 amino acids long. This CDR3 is CASSYGLHEQFF. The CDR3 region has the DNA TGTGCCAGCAGTTATGGGCTCCATGAGCAGTTCTTC.

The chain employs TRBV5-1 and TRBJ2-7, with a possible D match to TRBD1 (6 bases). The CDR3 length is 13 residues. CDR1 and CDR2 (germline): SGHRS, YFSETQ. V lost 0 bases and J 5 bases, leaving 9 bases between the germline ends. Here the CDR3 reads CASSLEAGDEQYF. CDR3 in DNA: TGCGCCAGCAGCTTGGAGGCAGGGGACGAGCAGTACTTC. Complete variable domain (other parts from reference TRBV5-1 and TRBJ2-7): KAGVTQTPRYLIKTRGQQVTLSCSPISGHRSVSWYQQTPGQGLQFLFEYFSETQRNKGNFPGRFSGRQFSNSRSEMNVSTLELGDSALYLCASSLEAGDEQYFGPGTRLTVT.

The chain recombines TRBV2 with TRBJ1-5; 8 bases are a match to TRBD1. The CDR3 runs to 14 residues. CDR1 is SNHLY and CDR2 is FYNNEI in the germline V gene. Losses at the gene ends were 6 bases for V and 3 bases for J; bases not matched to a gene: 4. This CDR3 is CASRGDRYNQPQHF. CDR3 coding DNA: TGTGCCAGCAGAGGGGACAGGTACAATCAGCCCCAGCATTTT.

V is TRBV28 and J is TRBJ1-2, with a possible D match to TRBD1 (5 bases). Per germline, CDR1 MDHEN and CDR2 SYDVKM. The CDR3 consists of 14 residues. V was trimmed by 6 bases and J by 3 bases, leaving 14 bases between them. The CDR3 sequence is CASRRDSVHYGYTF. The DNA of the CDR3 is TGTGCCAGCAGACGCGACAGCGTGCACTATGGCTACACCTTC.

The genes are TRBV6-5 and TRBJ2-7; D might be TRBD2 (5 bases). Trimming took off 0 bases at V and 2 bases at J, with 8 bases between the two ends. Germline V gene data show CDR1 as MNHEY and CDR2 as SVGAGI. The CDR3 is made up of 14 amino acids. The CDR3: CASSYSGETYEQYF. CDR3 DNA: TGTGCCAGCAGTTACTCCGGGGAGACCTACGAGCAGTACTTC.